This TCR beta chain is drawn from a study of long-term antiretroviral therapy in people with HIV. Trimming removed 0 bases from V and 3 bases from J; junction bases left unmatched: 8. The germline V gene encodes CDR1 SGHRS and CDR2 YFSETQ. This CDR3 is 16 amino acids long. It was in the United States that all participants with HIV were treated. With regard to this clone: What it recognizes is unknown.

Investigators performed immunoSEQ version v3.0 at survey level. Profiled with immunoSEQ multiplex PCR; TCRdb holds only in-frame clones, not every one. The sample lists about 36,000 clones, approximately 80% occurring once. General study results and limits: HIV repertoires had narrower CDR3 length ranges than controls.

The material sequenced was unsorted PBMCs, taken 3.4 years after starting antiretroviral therapy. The TCR was taken from a man between 25 and 39 years old with HIV. This chain links TRBV5-1 with TRBJ2-7; 8 bases match TRBD2. CDR3 amino acids: CASSLDRAGDNYEQYF. The CDR3 nucleotides read TGCGCCAGCAGCTTGGACAGAGCGGGAGACAACTACGAGCAGTACTTC. The entire variable domain, with the rest obtained from reference TRBV5-1 and TRBJ2-7, is as follows: KAGVTQTPRYLIKTRGQQVTLSCSPISGHRSVSWYQQTPGQGLQFLFEYFSETQRNKGNFPGRFSGRQFSNSRSEMNVSTLELGDSALYLCASSLDRAGDNYEQYFGPGTRLTVT.